This T cell receptor (beta chain) was sequenced for a study of shared clonotypes between healthy human individuals (dated by TCRdb to 2020 to 2021). About the investigation overall: A couple of women and a few men aged 18 to 49 years were included in the cohort. Each donor's leukapheresis produced roughly between roughly 0.85 and 9.5 billion PBMCs. To estimate repertoire size and how much clonotypes are shared between individuals, the study performed deep sequencing of blood TCR repertoires from a handful of healthy adults. Libraries were prepared and TCR repertoires were sequenced by different laboratories using diverse techniques, in order to increase sequencing depth and limit assay-specific biases. General findings and caveats noted by the study authors: Sampling was limited to blood, and TCR repertoires in tissue likely differ from TCR repertoires in blood. Pairwise subsampling led to the expectation that sequencing depth would affect the degree of clonotype sharing among donors. Because the study included only a small number of donors, the genetic and exposure-history diversity represented was limited.

The donors were healthy, HIV-negative adults who had no recently reported acute infections or vaccinations. Only Caucasian adults living in Nashville, Tennessee, USA were represented among the donors. For unsorted samples, 85 million to 100 million PBMCs were counted, and genomic DNA was extracted using the QIAamp DNA Blood Mini kit. Blood was obtained by leukapheresis, after which PBMCs were separated by Ficoll-Histopaque density gradient centrifugation and cryopreserved in liquid nitrogen vapor phase. Using the deep immunoSEQ assay, TCR CDR3 regions were amplified from genomic DNA by multiplex PCR. For each cell subset, the extracted genomic DNA was distributed evenly across all wells of several immunoSEQ 96-well plates, and each plate served as one replicate. For unsorted PBMC, about 300 ng genomic DNA, equal to around 30,000 T cell genomes, was loaded into each replicate PCR. Ten immunoSEQ deep assay plates were used to sequence the unsorted PBMC genomic DNA. The purified libraries were quantified using a Qubit 3.0 fluorometer, sized with a Bioanalyzer 2100, and then quantified again using the KAPA Library Quantification kit. A separate single-read 150-cycle Illumina NextSeq 550 flow cell was used to sequence each immunoSEQ 96-well plate. In the authors' own workflow: Because the immunoSEQ output included only junctional sequences and no quality scores, the filtering could not be the same as the filtering used for full-length reads. Sequences were annotated with PyIR, a Python wrapper for IgBLAST v1.9, and V/J genes and CDR3 were assigned using IMGT germline references. Any read was removed if the V/J assignment was weak (E-value above 1e-6), the CDR3 was missing, or the read contained stop codons, out-of-frame junctions, or ambiguous translated residues. V3J clonotypes were defined as sequences sharing an identical inferred V gene, J gene, and CDR3 amino acid sequence. To compute the percentage overlap between repertoires, the number of shared unique clonotypes was divided by the size of the smaller repertoire. Richness of each repertoire was evaluated using RTK rarefaction, the Chao1 estimator, and Recon v2.1 estimates of unobserved clonotypes. Sourced from immuneACCESS, this table was stored by TCRdb with only in-frame sequences that have V and J called. A share of the clones is absent; for the studies checked, an unresolved V gene accounts for under half, and the remainder has no known explanation. V and J calls and clone size are given by that table; D and trimming were obtained from the DNA. The sample contains 550,000 to 600,000 clones, around three quarters of them found a single time. The ten biggest clones cover around 12% of the sample.

Details on this clone: Its antigen remains unidentified. Base qualities are not recorded, but no much larger clone differs from it by a single base.

Looking up the germline V gene (reference sequence) yields CDR1 SEHNR and CDR2 FQNEAQ. Taken from cysteine to phenylalanine, the CDR3 has 15 residues. The CDR3 DNA has 45 bases and is translated from base 1. V loses 6 bases of germline sequence and J loses 0 bases, and the interval between the two ends is 14 bases. The receptor was derived from a middle-aged woman in good health. Some clones in this sample may be carry-over from other donors' samples. The sequenced sample consisted of PBMCs. In this chain, TRBV7-9 is recombined with TRBJ1-2; the D gene is possibly TRBD1, with 5 bases matching. This receptor carries the CDR3 CASSPRTNSNYGYTF. The DNA reads TGTGCCAGCAGTCCCCGGACAAATTCTAACTATGGCTACACCTTC.